This TCR beta chain was identified during a study of T cell responses to AZD1222 COVID-19 vaccine. Findings and caveats of the study: Seropositivity was recorded at baseline in only six AZD1222 recipients. Repertoire sampling occurred only after the peak T cell response.

On this clone itself: What it binds is unknown.

Measured with immunoSEQ multiplex PCR; TCRdb has only the in-frame clones, and not every one. In the table there are 130,000 or so clones, around 92% of which are singletons. V dropped 0 bases and J dropped 5; count of bases not matched to a gene: 11. Germline CDR1 is SGHDN and CDR2 is FVKESK. CDR3 length: 17 residues. The input for sequencing was peripheral blood, taken on day 0 of AZD1222 vaccination. The clonotype was recovered from an adult in good health. This rearrangement joins TRBV14 to TRBJ2-7, with TRBD1 identical over 9 bases. Written as DNA, the CDR3 is TGTGCCAGCAGCCAAGAGAAGGGGTCCGGGACAGGGAACGAGCAGTACTTC. This sequence encodes CASSQEKGSGTGNEQYF.